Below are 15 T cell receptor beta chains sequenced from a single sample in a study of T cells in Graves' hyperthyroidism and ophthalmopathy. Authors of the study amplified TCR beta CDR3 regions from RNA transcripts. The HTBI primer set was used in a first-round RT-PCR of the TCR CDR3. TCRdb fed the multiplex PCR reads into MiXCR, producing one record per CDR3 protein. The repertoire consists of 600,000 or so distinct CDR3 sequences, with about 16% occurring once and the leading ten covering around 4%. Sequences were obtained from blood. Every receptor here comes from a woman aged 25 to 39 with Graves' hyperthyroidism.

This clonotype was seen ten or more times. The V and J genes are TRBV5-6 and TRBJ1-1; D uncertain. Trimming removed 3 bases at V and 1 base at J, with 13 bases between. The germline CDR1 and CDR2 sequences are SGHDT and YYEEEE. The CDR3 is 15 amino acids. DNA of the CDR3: TGTGCCAGCAGCTATTGGCAAGATAGGAACACTGAAGCTTTCTTT. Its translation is CASSYWQDRNTEAFF.

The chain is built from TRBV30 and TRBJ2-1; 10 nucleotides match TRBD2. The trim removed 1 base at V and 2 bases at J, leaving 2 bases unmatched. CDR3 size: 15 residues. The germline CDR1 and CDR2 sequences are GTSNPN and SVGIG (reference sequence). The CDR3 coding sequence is TGTGCCTGGAGTGGAACTAGCGGGACCTACAATGAGCAGTTCTTC. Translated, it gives CAWSGTSGTYNEQFF.

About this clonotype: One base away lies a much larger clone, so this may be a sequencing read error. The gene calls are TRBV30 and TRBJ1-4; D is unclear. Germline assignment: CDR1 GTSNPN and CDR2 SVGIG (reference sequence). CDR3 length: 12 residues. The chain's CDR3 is CTWSPPGEKLFF. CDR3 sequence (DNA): TGTACCTGGAGTCCCCCCGGCGAAAAACTGTTTTTT.

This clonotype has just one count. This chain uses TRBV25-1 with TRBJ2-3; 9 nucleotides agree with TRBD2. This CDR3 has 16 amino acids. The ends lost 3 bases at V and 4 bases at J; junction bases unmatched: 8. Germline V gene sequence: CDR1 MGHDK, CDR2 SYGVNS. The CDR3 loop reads CASSDGLAGVPDTQYF. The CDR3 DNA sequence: TGTGCCAGCAGTGATGGATTAGCGGGAGTACCAGATACGCAGTATTTT. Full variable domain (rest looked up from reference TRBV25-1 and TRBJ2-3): EADIYQTPRYLVIGTGKKITLECSQTMGHDKMYWYQQDPGMELHLIHYSYGVNSTEKGDLSSESTVSRIRTEHFPLTLESARPSHTSQYLCASSDGLAGVPDTQYFGPGTRLTVL.

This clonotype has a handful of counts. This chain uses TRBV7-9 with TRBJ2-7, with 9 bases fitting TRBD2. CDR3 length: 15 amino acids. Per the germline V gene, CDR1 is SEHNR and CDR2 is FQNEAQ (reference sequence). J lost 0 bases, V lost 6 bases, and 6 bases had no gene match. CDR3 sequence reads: CASRTGTSISYEQYF. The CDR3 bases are TGTGCCAGCAGAACCGGGACTAGCATCTCCTACGAGCAGTACTTC.

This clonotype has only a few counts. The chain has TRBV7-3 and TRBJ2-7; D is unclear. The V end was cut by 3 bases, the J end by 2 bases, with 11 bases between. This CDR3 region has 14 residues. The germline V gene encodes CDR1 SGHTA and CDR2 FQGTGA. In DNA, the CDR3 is TGTGCCAGCAGCTTGGGTCCGTTTGCCTACGAGCAGTACTTC. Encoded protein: CASSLGPFAYEQYF.

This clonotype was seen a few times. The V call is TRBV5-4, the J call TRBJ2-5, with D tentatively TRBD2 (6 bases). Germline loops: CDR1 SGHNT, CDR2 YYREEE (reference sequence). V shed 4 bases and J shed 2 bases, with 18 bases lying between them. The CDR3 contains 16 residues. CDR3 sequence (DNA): TGTGCCAGCAGCCGCCCGGGGGTCGCATCGCAAGAGACCCAGTACTTC. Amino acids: CASSRPGVASQETQYF.

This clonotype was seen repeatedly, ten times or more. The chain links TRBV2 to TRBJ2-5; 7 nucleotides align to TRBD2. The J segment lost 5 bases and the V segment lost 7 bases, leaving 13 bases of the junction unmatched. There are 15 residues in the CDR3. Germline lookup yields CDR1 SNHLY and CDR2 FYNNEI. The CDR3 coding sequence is TGTGCCAGCACTCAGGAGAGGGAGGGTCCGGAGACCCAGTACTTC. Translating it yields CASTQEREGPETQYF.

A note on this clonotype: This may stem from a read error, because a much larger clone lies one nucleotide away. This CDR3 is CASSYGQTSYELYF. The CDR3 coding sequence is TGTGCCAGCAGTTACGGCCAAACCTCCTACGAGCTGTACTTC. The chain uses TRBV6-5 and TRBJ2-7; no definite D call. Looked up from germline, CDR1 is MNHEY and CDR2 is SVGAGI. This CDR3 contains 14 residues.

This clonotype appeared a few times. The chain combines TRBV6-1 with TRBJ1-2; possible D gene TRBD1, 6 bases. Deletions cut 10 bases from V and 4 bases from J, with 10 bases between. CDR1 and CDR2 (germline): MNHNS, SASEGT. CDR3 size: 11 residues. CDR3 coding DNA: TGTGCCACCCGGGGGCCCTATGGCTACACCTTC. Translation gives CATRGPYGYTF.

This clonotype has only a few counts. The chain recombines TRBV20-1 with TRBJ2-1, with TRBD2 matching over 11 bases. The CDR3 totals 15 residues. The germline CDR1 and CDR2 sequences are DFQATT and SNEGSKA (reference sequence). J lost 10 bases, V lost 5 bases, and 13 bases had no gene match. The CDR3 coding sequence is TGCAGTGCTGGGGGGCCACTAGCGGGAGTTGGCGAGCAGTTCTTC. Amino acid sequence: CSAGGPLAGVGEQFF.

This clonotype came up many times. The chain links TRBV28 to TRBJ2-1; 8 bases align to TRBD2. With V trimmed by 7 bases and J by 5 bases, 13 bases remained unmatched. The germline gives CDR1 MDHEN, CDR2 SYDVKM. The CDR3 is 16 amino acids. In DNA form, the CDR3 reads TGTGCCAGCATGCTTCCCGGGACTAGGTTTAACAATGAGCAGTTCTTC. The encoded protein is CASMLPGTRFNNEQFF.

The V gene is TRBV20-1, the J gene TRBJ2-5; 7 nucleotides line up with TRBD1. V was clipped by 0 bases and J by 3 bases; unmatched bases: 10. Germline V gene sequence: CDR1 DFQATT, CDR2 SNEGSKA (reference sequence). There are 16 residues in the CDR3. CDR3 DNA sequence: TGCAGTGCTAGAGATCTTAGGGGGCAGCTCAAAGAGACCCAGTACTTC. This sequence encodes CSARDLRGQLKETQYF.

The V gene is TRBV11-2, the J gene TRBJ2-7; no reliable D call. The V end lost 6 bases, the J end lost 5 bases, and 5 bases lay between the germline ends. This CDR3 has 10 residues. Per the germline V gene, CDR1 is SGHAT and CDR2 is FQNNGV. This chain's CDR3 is CASSSHEQYF. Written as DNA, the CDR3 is TGTGCCAGCAGTTCACACGAGCAGTACTTC.

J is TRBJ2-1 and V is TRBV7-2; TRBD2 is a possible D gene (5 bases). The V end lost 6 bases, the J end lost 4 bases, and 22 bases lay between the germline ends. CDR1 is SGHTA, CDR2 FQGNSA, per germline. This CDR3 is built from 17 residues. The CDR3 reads CASSKKGGQLLYNEQFF. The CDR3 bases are TGTGCCAGCAGTAAGAAGGGCGGGCAGCTACTTTACAATGAGCAGTTCTTC. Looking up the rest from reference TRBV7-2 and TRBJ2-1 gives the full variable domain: GAGVSQSPSNKVTEKGKDVELRCDPISGHTALYWYRQSLGQGLEFLIYFQGNSAPDKSGLPSDRFSAERTGGSVSTLTIQRTQQEDSAVYLCASSKKGGQLLYNEQFFGPGTRLTVL.